This is a list of T cell receptor beta chains from one sample in a study. Via MiXCR, TCRdb re-called the RT-PCR reads, giving one row per CDR3 protein. The repertoire includes about 680,000 distinct CDR3 sequences, approximately 15% of them detected once, and 3.6% sits in the top ten. The sequenced sample was memory CD4+ T cells from blood. All receptors derive from a female donor in good health, serving as a healthy control. CDR3s include the opening cysteine and the closing phenylalanine or tryptophan. Each record gives: J gene, V gene, CDR3 length, clone size, D gene, CDR3 protein, CDR3 DNA. A D gene is named only where the DNA matches it firmly. Not all rows give a size; the values are once, few, many and, for expanded clones, a class.

j_gene: TRBJ2-1
v_gene: TRBV28
len: 15
abundance: .
d_gene: .
CDR3aa: CASSFGAQGGNEQFF
CDR3nt: TGTGCCAGCAGTTTTGGGGCCCAGGGGGGTAATGAGCAGTTCTTC

j_gene: TRBJ2-2
v_gene: TRBV5-1
len: 15
abundance: few
d_gene: .
CDR3aa: CASSPPGTNTGELFF
CDR3nt: TGCGCCAGCAGCCCCCCCGGGACGAACACCGGGGAGCTGTTTTTT

j_gene: TRBJ2-7
v_gene: TRBV12-3/TRBV12-4
len: 14
abundance: many
d_gene: TRBD2
CDR3aa: CASTALAGFYEQYF
CDR3nt: TGTGCCAGCACCGCACTAGCGGGCTTCTACGAGCAGTACTTC

j_gene: TRBJ1-1
v_gene: TRBV21-1
len: 14
abundance: .
d_gene: .
CDR3aa: CASSKEGGATEAFF
CDR3nt: TGTGCCAGCAGCAAAGAGGGGGGAGCCACTGAAGCTTTCTTT

j_gene: TRBJ2-2
v_gene: TRBV5-1
len: 15
abundance: .
d_gene: .
CDR3aa: CASSLGQEVTGELFF
CDR3nt: TGCGCCAGCAGCTTGGGACAGGAAGTCACCGGGGAGCTGTTTTTT

j_gene: TRBJ1-2
v_gene: TRBV7-3
len: 15
abundance: .
d_gene: .
CDR3aa: CASSPQPGVNYGYTF
CDR3nt: TGTGCCAGCAGCCCCCAGCCCGGGGTTAACTATGGCTACACCTTC

j_gene: TRBJ1-2
v_gene: TRBV2
len: 15
abundance: few
d_gene: .
CDR3aa: CASRPLGRDNYGYTF
CDR3nt: TGTGCCAGCAGACCCCTCGGGCGGGATAACTATGGCTACACCTTC

j_gene: TRBJ2-7
v_gene: TRBV15
len: 14
abundance: .
d_gene: .
CDR3aa: CATSRTPGVDEQYF
CDR3nt: TGTGCCACCAGCAGAACGCCCGGGGTGGACGAGCAGTACTTC

j_gene: TRBJ2-7
v_gene: TRBV27
len: 15
abundance: many
d_gene: TRBD1
CDR3aa: CASSYWDRASYEQYF
CDR3nt: TGTGCCAGCAGTTACTGGGACAGGGCATCCTACGAGCAGTACTTC

j_gene: TRBJ1-5
v_gene: TRBV5-6
len: 14
abundance: .
d_gene: .
CDR3aa: CASSLIGENQPQHF
CDR3nt: TGTGCCAGCAGCTTAATCGGGGAAAATCAGCCCCAGCATTTT

j_gene: TRBJ2-7
v_gene: TRBV7-2
len: 13
abundance: few
d_gene: .
CDR3aa: CASSFSSGFEQYF
CDR3nt: TGTGCCAGCAGCTTTTCGTCGGGGTTCGAGCAGTACTTC

j_gene: TRBJ1-1
v_gene: TRBV5-1
len: 15
abundance: many
d_gene: TRBD1
CDR3aa: CASKDRGEMNTEAFF
CDR3nt: TGCGCCAGCAAGGACAGGGGTGAGATGAACACTGAAGCTTTCTTT

j_gene: TRBJ1-1
v_gene: TRBV7-2
len: 14
abundance: many
d_gene: .
CDR3aa: CASSLMGTGTEAFF
CDR3nt: TGTGCCAGCAGCTTGATGGGGACGGGCACTGAAGCTTTCTTT

j_gene: TRBJ2-5
v_gene: TRBV6-6
len: 12
abundance: few
d_gene: .
CDR3aa: CASNRPQETQYF
CDR3nt: TGTGCCAGCAACAGACCGCAAGAGACCCAGTACTTC

j_gene: TRBJ2-3
v_gene: TRBV10-3
len: 13
abundance: many
d_gene: .
CDR3aa: CATLVVGADTQYF
CDR3nt: TGTGCCACCCTGGTGGTTGGGGCTGATACGCAGTATTTT

j_gene: TRBJ1-5
v_gene: TRBV7-2
len: 14
abundance: .
d_gene: .
CDR3aa: CASSLNQVNQPQHF
CDR3nt: TGTGCCAGCAGCCTAAACCAGGTCAATCAGCCCCAGCATTTT

j_gene: TRBJ2-1
v_gene: TRBV6-6
len: 13
abundance: .
d_gene: .
CDR3aa: CASSSQQGNEQFF
CDR3nt: TGTGCCAGCAGTTCCCAACAGGGAAATGAGCAGTTCTTC

j_gene: TRBJ2-1
v_gene: TRBV7-9
len: 16
abundance: .
d_gene: TRBD2
CDR3aa: CASSSELLAGVNEQFF
CDR3nt: TGTGCCAGCAGCTCGGAGCTTCTAGCGGGAGTCAATGAGCAGTTCTTC

j_gene: TRBJ2-7
v_gene: TRBV9
len: 15
abundance: .
d_gene: TRBD2
CDR3aa: CASSPHSGSLYEQYF
CDR3nt: TGTGCCAGCAGCCCCCATAGCGGGAGCCTCTACGAGCAGTACTTC

j_gene: TRBJ2-1
v_gene: TRBV10-2
len: 12
abundance: .
d_gene: .
CDR3aa: CASSLDYGRQFF
CDR3nt: TGCGCCAGCAGCCTAGATTACGGGCGACAGTTCTTC

j_gene: TRBJ1-2
v_gene: TRBV12-3/TRBV12-4
len: 13
abundance: .
d_gene: .
CDR3aa: CASSSGPARGYTF
CDR3nt: TGTGCCAGCAGTTCGGGCCCCGCGAGGGGCTACACCTTC

j_gene: TRBJ2-5
v_gene: TRBV7-3
len: 16
abundance: .
d_gene: .
CDR3aa: CASSPRGTGDQETQYF
CDR3nt: TGTGCCAGCAGCCCCCGGGGAACAGGCGACCAAGAGACCCAGTACTTC

j_gene: TRBJ1-5
v_gene: TRBV6-6
len: 14
abundance: many
d_gene: TRBD1
CDR3aa: CASSDRGGNQPQHF
CDR3nt: TGTGCCAGCAGCGACAGGGGCGGCAATCAGCCCCAGCATTTT

j_gene: TRBJ1-5
v_gene: TRBV20-1
len: 13
abundance: many
d_gene: .
CDR3aa: CSASQETNQPQHF
CDR3nt: TGCAGTGCTAGCCAGGAGACCAATCAGCCCCAGCATTTT

j_gene: TRBJ2-5
v_gene: TRBV20-1
len: 16
abundance: once
d_gene: TRBD2
CDR3aa: CSASTTSGRFQETQYF
CDR3nt: TGCAGTGCTAGCACGACTAGCGGGAGGTTCCAAGAGACCCAGTACTTC

j_gene: TRBJ2-1
v_gene: TRBV27
len: 14
abundance: few
d_gene: .
CDR3aa: CASSLVDSVNEQFF
CDR3nt: TGTGCCAGCAGTTTGGTTGATTCAGTGAATGAGCAGTTCTTC

j_gene: TRBJ2-2
v_gene: TRBV7-2
len: 14
abundance: .
d_gene: TRBD2
CDR3aa: CASSSLAGERELFF
CDR3nt: TGTGCCAGCAGCTCACTAGCGGGAGAGCGGGAGCTGTTTTTT

j_gene: TRBJ1-4
v_gene: TRBV4-2
len: 15
abundance: few
d_gene: .
CDR3aa: CASSPQGSTNEKLFF
CDR3nt: TGTGCCAGCAGCCCGCAGGGTTCGACTAATGAAAAACTGTTTTTT